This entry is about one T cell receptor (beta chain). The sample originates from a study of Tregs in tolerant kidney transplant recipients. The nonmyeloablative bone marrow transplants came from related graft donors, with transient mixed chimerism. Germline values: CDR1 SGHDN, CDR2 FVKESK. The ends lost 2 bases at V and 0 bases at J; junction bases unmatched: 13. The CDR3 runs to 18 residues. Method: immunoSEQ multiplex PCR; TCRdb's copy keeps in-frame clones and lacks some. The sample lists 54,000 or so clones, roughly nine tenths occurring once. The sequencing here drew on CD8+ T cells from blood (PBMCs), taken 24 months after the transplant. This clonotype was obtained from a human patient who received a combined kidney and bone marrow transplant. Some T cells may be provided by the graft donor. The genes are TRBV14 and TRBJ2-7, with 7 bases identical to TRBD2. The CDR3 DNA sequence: TGTGCCAGCAGCCAAAAAGGGGCACTAGCGTCGAGCTCCTACGAGCAGTACTTC. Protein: CASSQKGALASSSYEQYF.